The T cell receptor (beta chain) described here comes from a study of human T cells and chemical hapten exposure. The CDR3 contains 15 residues. The germline V gene encodes CDR1 MNHEY and CDR2 SVGEGT. V was pared by 7 bases and J by 8 bases, with 9 bases of the junction left unmatched. Whole-study results and caveats: Among expanded TCRs, significantly more large CDR3 similarity clusters formed than among controls.

Single cDNA molecules in the library carried unique molecular identifiers attached during preparation. TCRdb independently ran MiXCR on the RACE reads; one entry per CDR3 protein. The top ten hold roughly 2.5% of the sample, which has about 260,000 distinct CDR3 sequences, 7.5% to 10% seen once. This clonotype occurred a few times. Its antigen remains unknown. The time point was: pre-sensitization, week 0. Treatment here: therapeutic diphenylcyclopropenone sensitization with weekly scalp DPC. The chain has TRBV6-2 or TRBV6-3 and TRBJ2-1; TRBD2 matches at 12 bases. The sample consisted of whole blood, taken in connection with sensitization to the hapten diphenylcyclopropenone (DPC). The receptor was isolated from a woman between 40 and 55 years old with alopecia areata. Some clones in this sample may be carry-over from other donors' samples. In nucleotides, the CDR3 is TGTGCCAGCATGGGGCTAGCGGGAGGGTACGATGAGCAGTTCTTC. Amino acid sequence: CASMGLAGGYDEQFF.